Below, 14 T cell receptor beta chains from the same sample are listed, as sequenced in a study of T cell responses to AZD1222 COVID-19 vaccine. Profiling relied on immunoSEQ multiplex PCR, and the TCRdb table lists in-frame clones only, not all of them. Of 90,000 to 150,000 clones listed, approximately 88% are singletons. The sequenced sample was peripheral blood, obtained on day 0 of AZD1222 vaccination. These receptors were obtained from an adult in good health.

V and J are TRBV4-3 and TRBJ2-5, with a weak D call TRBD1 (6 bases). Germline values: CDR1 LGHNA, CDR2 YSLEER. This CDR3 is 15 amino acids long. V was pared by 0 bases and J by 4 bases, with 12 bases between. CDR3 residues: CASSQDYRDRETQYF. In nucleotides, the CDR3 is TGCGCCAGCAGCCAAGATTACAGGGATCGAGAGACCCAGTACTTC.

This clone appeared a few times. This chain uses TRBV12-3 or TRBV12-4 with TRBJ1-2; no firm D call. V lost 6 bases and J 7 bases, leaving 15 bases between the germline ends. CDR3 length: 13 residues. CDR3 DNA sequence: TGTGCCAGCAGGGCAGGATGGGTGGCTGGCTACACCTTC. Protein: CASRAGWVAGYTF.

This clone was recorded only once. The rearrangement links TRBV7-9 to TRBJ1-1; 10 bases line up with TRBD1. V shed 5 bases, J shed 5 bases, and the junction held 8 bases outside the gene matches. CDR1 and CDR2 (germline): SEHNR, FQNEAQ (reference sequence). This CDR3 is built from 15 residues. CDR3 in amino acids: CASSRDRGRRTEAFF. DNA of the CDR3: TGTGCCAGCAGCCGCGACAGGGGGCGGCGAACTGAAGCTTTCTTT. The whole variable domain, remainder taken from reference TRBV7-9 and TRBJ1-1, is DTGVSQNPRHKITKRGQNVTFRCDPISEHNRLYWYRQTLGQGPEFLTYFQNEAQLEKSRLLSDRFSAERPKGSFSTLEIQRTEQGDSAMYLCASSRDRGRRTEAFFGQGTRLTVV.

The rearrangement uses TRBV6-5 and TRBJ1-3; TRBD1 aligns across 8 bases. Per germline, CDR1 MNHEY and CDR2 SVGAGI. J was trimmed by 4 bases and V by 6 bases; bases with no gene match: 8. CDR3 length: 15 amino acids. CDR3 protein: CASSNGGQDGNTIYF. CDR3 sequence (DNA): TGTGCCAGCAGCAACGGGGGACAGGACGGAAACACCATATATTTT.

Only a few counts were recorded for this clone. The V and J genes are TRBV30 and TRBJ2-1; D gene unclear. There are 15 residues in the CDR3. Looked up from germline, CDR1 is GTSNPN and CDR2 is SVGIG (reference sequence). V lost 0 bases and J lost 2, with 11 bases in between. The DNA of the CDR3 is TGTGCCTGGAGTGTACAAGGGCTTCCCTACAATGAGCAGTTCTTC. This codes for CAWSVQGLPYNEQFF.

The chain employs TRBV6-5 and TRBJ1-5; 8 positions match TRBD1. The CDR3 runs 13 residues. V was pared by 9 bases and J by 3 bases, with 4 bases of the junction left unmatched. Germline CDR1 MNHEY, CDR2 SVGAGI. The CDR3 DNA sequence: TGTGCCAGTCGGGACAGGCTCAATCAGCCCCAGCATTTT. It is translated as CASRDRLNQPQHF.

This clone was observed a single time. This chain joins TRBV5-1 and TRBJ1-2; TRBD1 matches at 10 bases. The CDR3 is 16 amino acids. The ends lost 3 bases at V and 7 bases at J; junction bases unmatched: 12. CDR1 and CDR2 (germline): SGHRS, YFSETQ. CDR3 region: CASSSTGGGPLVGYTF. CDR3 DNA: TGCGCCAGCAGCTCGACAGGGGGCGGCCCTTTGGTTGGCTACACCTTC.

This clone was counted once. The chain uses TRBV2 and TRBJ2-7, with D possibly being TRBD1 (6 bases). From germline, CDR1 is SNHLY and CDR2 FYNNEI. The V and J ends lost 8 bases and 6 bases respectively, with 20 bases between them. This CDR3 comprises 14 residues. The CDR3 DNA is TGTGCCAGCGACGGGTCAACCCTGGGGGCCGAGCAGTACTTC. The encoded protein is CASDGSTLGAEQYF.

The chain joins TRBV13 to TRBJ2-7, with D possibly TRBD1 on 5 matching bases. The germline CDR1 and CDR2 sequences are PRHDT and FYEKMQ (reference sequence). This CDR3 has 14 residues. Trimming took 3 bases from V and 4 from J, leaving 13 bases between them. The CDR3 DNA follows: TGTGCCAGCAGCTTTAGTCTCTCAGGGTACGAGCAGTACTTC. Translated: CASSFSLSGYEQYF.

This clone was observed a single time. V usage is TRBV5-1 and J usage is TRBJ1-1; D remains ambiguous. CDR1 and CDR2 from the germline V gene are SGHRS and YFSETQ. V shed 4 bases and J shed 1 base, with 23 bases lying between them. The length of the CDR3 is 18 residues. The CDR3 DNA follows: TGCGCCAGCAGCCCACTTCCTCGACAAGGGTACGGGAACACTGAAGCTTTCTTT. The encoded protein is CASSPLPRQGYGNTEAFF.

V is TRBV5-6 and J is TRBJ2-2; unclear D gene. In germline, CDR1 is SGHDT, CDR2 YYEEEE. This CDR3 comprises 18 residues. V was pared by 0 bases and J by 5 bases, with 20 bases between. The CDR3 region is CASSLEPTVGVRTGELFF. The CDR3 DNA is TGTGCCAGCAGCTTGGAGCCCACAGTGGGCGTTCGGACCGGGGAGCTGTTTTTT.

J is TRBJ1-2 and V is TRBV2; D is uncertain. In germline, CDR1 is SNHLY, CDR2 FYNNEI. There are 10 residues in the CDR3. Trimming left V 1 base short and J 8 bases short, with 2 bases between. In DNA, the CDR3 is TGTGCCAGCAGTGAAGTGGGCTACACCTTC. The encoded protein is CASSEVGYTF.

This chain uses TRBV2 with TRBJ2-7; tentatively, D is TRBD1 (7 bases). V shed 2 bases and J shed 3 bases, with 20 bases lying between them. This CDR3 has 17 residues. Germline CDR1 and CDR2: SNHLY and FYNNEI. This CDR3 reads CASSESYHRGGIYEQYF. The CDR3 bases are TGTGCCAGCAGTGAATCATACCACAGGGGAGGAATCTACGAGCAGTACTTC.

V gene TRBV29-1 combines with J gene TRBJ1-1; the match to TRBD1 covers 9 bases. Germline V gene lookup returns CDR1 SQVTM and CDR2 ANQGSEA. The CDR3 spans 13 residues. Trimming removed 6 bases from V and 1 base from J; junction bases left unmatched: 3. CDR3 loop: CSVQGAGNTEAFF. CDR3 bases: TGCAGCGTACAGGGGGCGGGGAACACTGAAGCTTTCTTT.